Below, 26 T cell receptor beta chains from the same sample are listed, as sequenced in a study of neurological immune-mediated disorders. TCRdb called the 5' RACE reads again in MiXCR, with one record for every CDR3 protein. This table holds under 85,000 distinct CDR3 sequences, 13% to 15% found once. The sample comprised PBMCs. The origin of the receptors is a woman in her forties or fifties in good health.

The sample holds many counts of this clonotype. This chain connects TRBV28 to TRBJ1-2, with 7 bases that match TRBD1. With 5 bases clipped from V and 1 base from J, the junction kept 4 bases outside the gene matches. The length of the CDR3 is 14 residues. Germline CDR1 and CDR2: MDHEN and SYDVKM. CDR3 protein: CASSLQGRNYGYTF. In DNA form, the CDR3 reads TGTGCCAGCAGTCTACAGGGGCGTAACTATGGCTACACCTTC.

This clonotype was picked up many times. J is TRBJ2-1 and V is TRBV28; 9 nucleotides match TRBD2. CDR1 is MDHEN and CDR2 is SYDVKM in the germline V gene. V dropped 6 bases and J dropped 6; count of bases not matched to a gene: 9. The CDR3 consists of 15 residues. This CDR3 reads CASRPGLASPNEQFF. In nucleotides, the CDR3 is TGTGCCAGCAGACCGGGACTAGCTTCCCCCAATGAGCAGTTCTTC.

This clonotype showed up many times. The chain combines TRBV5-1 with TRBJ2-5, with 7 nucleotides matching TRBD2. The V segment lost 0 bases and the J segment 4 bases; nucleotides outside the gene matches: 6. Germline assignment: CDR1 SGHRS and CDR2 YFSETQ. The CDR3 extends over 15 amino acids. Here the CDR3 DNA reads TGCGCCAGCAGCTTGGCCCAGACTAGCAGAGAGACCCAGTACTTC. This codes for CASSLAQTSRETQYF.

This clonotype was seen repeatedly, ten times or more. The genes are TRBV7-9 and TRBJ2-5; maybe TRBD2 (6 bases). Germline-derived CDR1 and CDR2 are SEHNR and FQNEAQ (reference sequence). The CDR3 is 14 residues long. V was shortened by 3 bases and J by 2 bases, with 10 bases between the two germline ends. The DNA for the CDR3 is TGTGCCAGCAGCTTCCGCGGGGAGCAAGAGACCCAGTACTTC. It codes for CASSFRGEQETQYF.

This clonotype was recorded many times. At one boundary the junction diverges from the germline segment, which might be a read error. CDR3 loop: CASSLAGSQETQYF. The CDR3 nucleotides are TGTGCCAGCAGCTTAGCAGGTTCCCAAGAGACCCAGTACTTC. V usage is TRBV5-1 and J usage is TRBJ2-5, with D hard to call. Germline loops: CDR1 SGHRS, CDR2 YFSETQ. CDR3 length: 14 amino acids.

Many counts were recorded for this clonotype. The chain is built from TRBV15 and TRBJ1-5, with a tentative D call TRBD1 (6 bases). The V end lost 3 bases, the J end lost 7 bases, and 13 bases lay between the germline ends. Germline CDR1 and CDR2: LNHNV and YYDKDF (reference sequence). This CDR3 spans 14 amino acids. The CDR3 sequence is CATSRGTGMQPQHF. CDR3 bases: TGTGCCACCAGCAGGGGCACAGGGATGCAGCCCCAGCATTTT.

This clonotype has at least ten counts. This sequence joins TRBV9 and TRBJ1-2; TRBD1 matches at 7 bases. V dropped 0 bases and J dropped 7; count of bases not matched to a gene: 12. The CDR3 extends over 16 amino acids. Germline assignment: CDR1 SGDLS and CDR2 YYNGEE. This CDR3 reads CASSVDLSLDRSGYTF. The CDR3 DNA reads as TGTGCCAGCAGCGTAGATCTGTCGCTGGACAGGTCTGGCTACACCTTC.

This rearrangement joins TRBV29-1 to TRBJ2-6; a possible D gene is TRBD1 (5 bases). Germline V lookup: CDR1 SQVTM, CDR2 ANQGSEA. Trimming shortened V by 4 bases and J by 0 bases, and 13 bases separated the two germline ends. This CDR3 contains 16 residues. CDR3 sequence: CSVVIGGHSGANVLTF. CDR3 DNA sequence: TGCAGCGTTGTAATCGGCGGACACTCTGGGGCCAACGTCCTGACTTTC.

This clonotype has at least ten counts. As DNA, the CDR3 is TGTGCCAGCAGCTTGTGGGGGGCAACTCAAGAGACCCAGTACTTC. Translating gives CASSLWGATQETQYF. The chain employs TRBV5-6 and TRBJ2-5; perhaps D is TRBD1 or TRBD2 (6 bases each). The CDR3 is 15 amino acids. CDR1 is SGHDT, CDR2 YYEEEE, per germline. Trimming removed 1 base at V and 2 bases at J, with 12 bases between.

This clonotype was counted many times. The CDR3 sequence: CASSLESSYNEQFF. Here the CDR3 DNA reads TGCGCCAGCAGCTTGGAAAGCTCCTACAATGAGCAGTTCTTC. The chain combines TRBV5-1 with TRBJ2-1; D gene ambiguous. Germline values: CDR1 SGHRS, CDR2 YFSETQ. The CDR3 covers 14 residues. Deletions cut 0 bases from V and 0 bases from J, with 4 bases between.

This clonotype has a handful of counts. The rearrangement links TRBV5-1 to TRBJ2-1, with D tentatively TRBD2 (5 bases). The CDR3 extends over 11 amino acids. Germline CDR1 reads SGHRS; CDR2 reads YFSETQ. With 4 bases removed from V and 10 bases from J, the gap between germline ends came to 9 bases. The CDR3: CASSAGIEQFF. CDR3 bases: TGCGCCAGCAGCGCCGGGATCGAGCAGTTCTTC.

This clonotype occurred many times. The genes are TRBV7-9 and TRBJ1-1; 9 bases fit TRBD1. Germline loops: CDR1 SEHNR, CDR2 FQNEAQ (reference sequence). Unmatched junction bases numbered 8, after V lost 5 bases and J lost 4 bases. The CDR3 is made up of 15 amino acids. The CDR3 region is CASSPGTGPSTEAFF. CDR3 DNA sequence: TGTGCCAGCAGCCCCGGGACAGGGCCGAGCACTGAAGCTTTCTTT.

This clonotype was seen at least ten times. J is TRBJ2-2 and V is TRBV5-5, with a tentative D call TRBD1 (6 bases). Deletions cut 2 bases from V and 4 bases from J, with 18 bases between. CDR1 is SGHKS and CDR2 is YYEKEE in the germline V gene (reference sequence). The CDR3 is made up of 17 amino acids. In nucleotides, the CDR3 is TGTGCCAGCAGCTTTTACCTCCCAGGGGCGAGCACCGGGGAGCTGTTTTTT. Its protein is CASSFYLPGASTGELFF.

At least ten counts were recorded for this clonotype. The chain is built from TRBV5-1 and TRBJ2-1, with D tentatively TRBD2 (7 bases). V was trimmed by 4 bases and J by 1 base, leaving 12 bases between them. The CDR3 is made up of 15 amino acids. Looked up from germline, CDR1 is SGHRS and CDR2 is YFSETQ. The CDR3 spells CASSGGAGSYNEQFF. CDR3 nucleotide sequence: TGCGCCAGCAGCGGGGGGGCAGGGTCCTACAATGAGCAGTTCTTC. Full variable domain (outside the CDR3, taken from reference TRBV5-1 and TRBJ2-1): KAGVTQTPRYLIKTRGQQVTLSCSPISGHRSVSWYQQTPGQGLQFLFEYFSETQRNKGNFPGRFSGRQFSNSRSEMNVSTLELGDSALYLCASSGGAGSYNEQFFGPGTRLTVL.

This clonotype was detected ten times or more. The chain employs TRBV28 and TRBJ2-7; 10 bases agree with TRBD2. Trimming cost V 6 bases and J 1 base; bases outside gene matches: 3. CDR3 size: 14 residues. Germline assignment: CDR1 MDHEN and CDR2 SYDVKM. The CDR3 DNA is TGTGCCAGCAGGGCTAGCGGGAGTTCCTACGAGCAGTACTTC. This codes for CASRASGSSYEQYF.

This clonotype was observed many times. This sequence joins TRBV12-3 or TRBV12-4 and TRBJ1-4; 7 bases match TRBD1. The CDR3 runs 13 residues. Trimming took 5 bases from V and 7 from J; bases not matched to a gene: 4. The CDR3 loop reads CASSRQGGEKLFF. The CDR3 region has the DNA TGTGCCAGCAGTAGACAGGGTGGTGAAAAACTGTTTTTT.

This clonotype was counted ten times or more. The chain's CDR3 is CASSPLRNTEAFF. CDR3 coding DNA: TGTGCCAGCAGCCCTTTAAGGAACACTGAAGCTTTCTTT. The chain links TRBV11-3 to TRBJ1-1; no clear D gene. This CDR3 is 13 amino acids long. V was cut by 5 bases and J by 1 base, with 8 bases left in between. Germline CDR1 and CDR2: SGHNT and YENEEA.

This clonotype appeared many times. J is TRBJ1-2 and V is TRBV29-1; no firm D call. Trimming shortened V by 7 bases and J by 4 bases, and 16 bases separated the two germline ends. This CDR3 contains 13 residues. Germline values: CDR1 SQVTM, CDR2 ANQGSEA. Here the CDR3 reads CSGLLDGTYGYTF. Here the CDR3 DNA reads TGCAGCGGTCTGCTGGACGGCACCTATGGCTACACCTTC.

The rearrangement joins TRBV6-1 to TRBJ1-1, with D hard to call. The CDR3 totals 11 residues. Germline loops: CDR1 MNHNS, CDR2 SASEGT. V lost 6 bases and J lost 4, with 6 bases in between. The CDR3: CASSPSTEAFF. CDR3 DNA sequence: TGTGCCAGCAGCCCAAGCACTGAAGCTTTCTTT.

This clonotype was recorded many times. This chain links TRBV28 with TRBJ2-2; D remains ambiguous. The length of the CDR3 is 14 residues. Germline-derived CDR1 and CDR2 are MDHEN and SYDVKM. V was pared by 1 base and J by 2 bases, with 5 bases between. CDR3 sequence (DNA): TGTGCCAGCAGTTTATCGCTCAACACCGGGGAGCTGTTTTTT. Its protein is CASSLSLNTGELFF.

V usage is TRBV28 and J usage is TRBJ2-3; TRBD1 is a possible D gene (6 bases). The CDR3 loop spans 14 amino acids. CDR1 and CDR2 from the germline V gene are MDHEN and SYDVKM. The V end lost 6 bases, the J end lost 2 bases, and 12 bases lay between the germline ends. The CDR3 loop reads CASRRGQYTDTQYF. The CDR3 DNA reads TGTGCCAGCAGAAGAGGACAGTACACAGATACGCAGTATTTT.

This clonotype has a single count. The genes are TRBV7-9 and TRBJ2-3; weak D call: TRBD1 (6 bases). Germline CDR1 SEHNR, CDR2 FQNEAQ (reference sequence). The CDR3 runs to 14 residues. V shed 4 bases and J shed 3 bases, with 11 bases lying between them. The CDR3 spells CASSYARGTDTQYF. CDR3 sequence (DNA): TGTGCCAGCAGCTACGCCAGGGGAACAGATACGCAGTATTTT.

A note on this clonotype: Since a much larger clone is just one base distant, this may be a read error. The chain carries TRBV20-1 and TRBJ2-3; 8 bases match TRBD2. After removal of 6 bases from V and 0 bases from J, the junction contained 14 bases not matched to a gene. Looked up from germline, CDR1 is DFQATT and CDR2 is SNEGSKA (reference sequence). The CDR3 extends over 17 amino acids. CDR3 in amino acids: CSALISGGRTSTDTQYF. CDR3 coding DNA: TGCAGTGCCCTCATATCGGGAGGGAGAACTAGCACAGATACGCAGTATTTT.

Regarding this clonotype: A single base separates this from a much larger clone, so it may be a read error. This rearrangement joins TRBV7-9 to TRBJ1-5; 8 bases are shared with TRBD1. The J segment lost 11 bases and the V segment lost 5 bases, leaving 11 bases of the junction unmatched. CDR1 and CDR2 from the germline V gene are SEHNR and FQNEAQ (reference sequence). The length of the CDR3 is 14 residues. The CDR3 region is CASSPAGGDQTQHF. In DNA, the CDR3 is TGTGCCAGCAGCCCTGCAGGGGGCGACCAGACCCAGCATTTT. The full variable domain, its missing parts supplied by reference TRBV7-9 and TRBJ1-5, is DTGVSQNPRHKITKRGQNVTFRCDPISEHNRLYWYRQTLGQGPEFLTYFQNEAQLEKSRLLSDRFSAERPKGSFSTLEIQRTEQGDSAMYLCASSPAGGDQTQHFGDGTRLSIL.

The V call is TRBV7-8, the J call TRBJ2-1, with a tentative D call TRBD1 (5 bases). The ends were cut back, 0 bases at V and 0 bases at J, with 12 bases in the middle. Germline CDR1 and CDR2: SGHVS and FQNEAQ. The CDR3 runs to 17 residues. The CDR3 DNA is TGTGCCAGCAGCTTAGCGCCTGGCAGGGTCTCCTACAATGAGCAGTTCTTC. Protein sequence: CASSLAPGRVSYNEQFF.

The chain uses TRBV2 and TRBJ1-2; a possible D gene is TRBD1 (5 bases). Trimming stripped 4 bases from V and 4 bases from J, with 13 bases between. CDR3 size: 14 residues. Germline values: CDR1 SNHLY, CDR2 FYNNEI. In nucleotides, the CDR3 is TGTGCCAGCAGTGGGGACTCCATATTCTATGGCTACACCTTC. It yields the protein CASSGDSIFYGYTF.